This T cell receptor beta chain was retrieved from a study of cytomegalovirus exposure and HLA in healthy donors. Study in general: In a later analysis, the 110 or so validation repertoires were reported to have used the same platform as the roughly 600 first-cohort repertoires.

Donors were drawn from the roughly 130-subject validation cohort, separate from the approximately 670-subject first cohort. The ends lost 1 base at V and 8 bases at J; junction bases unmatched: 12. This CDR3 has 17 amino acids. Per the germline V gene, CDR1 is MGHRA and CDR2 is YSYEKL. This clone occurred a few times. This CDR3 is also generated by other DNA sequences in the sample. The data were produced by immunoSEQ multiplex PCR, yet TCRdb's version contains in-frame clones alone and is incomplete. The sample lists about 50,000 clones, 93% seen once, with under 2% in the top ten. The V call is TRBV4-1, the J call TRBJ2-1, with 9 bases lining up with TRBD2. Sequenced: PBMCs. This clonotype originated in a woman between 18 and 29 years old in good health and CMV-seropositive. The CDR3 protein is CASSQALGAGGLYEQFF. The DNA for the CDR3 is TGCGCCAGCAGCCAAGCTCTGGGAGCGGGGGGCCTCTATGAGCAGTTCTTC.